The clone carrying this TCR beta chain occurred once. Germline and junction disagree at one end, which may indicate a read error. This sample stems from a study of cytomegalovirus exposure and HLA in healthy donors. There are 15 residues in the CDR3. In germline, CDR1 is SGHDT, CDR2 YYEEEE. The PCR contained 60 Vbeta and 13 Jbeta primers. Here immunoSEQ multiplex PCR was the method, and the copy in TCRdb shows in-frame clones only, minus some. The sample holds about 130,000 clones, around three quarters seen once. The gene calls are TRBV5-6 and TRBJ1-5; the D gene is possibly TRBD1 (5 bases). Sequenced input: PBMCs. This TCR was recovered from a woman between 50 and 59 years old in good health and CMV-seronegative. The DNA of the CDR3 is TGTGCCAGCAGCTTGGGGCGAGACAGAGATCAGCCCCAGAATTTT. Its translation: CASSLGRDRDQPQNF.